Sequencing of this T cell receptor beta chain was carried out in a study of early T cells in non-severe SARS-CoV-2 infection. Points from the study as a whole: VDJdb matching favored anti-spike CD8 responses, missing private and CD4 specificities.

The CDR3 has 15 amino acids. Trimming removed 6 bases from V and 7 bases from J, with 18 bases in between. Germline V CDR1 and CDR2: SNHLY, FYNNEI. TCRdb re-called the 5' RACE reads with MiXCR, one entry per CDR3 protein. The data show approximately 98,000 distinct CDR3 sequences, roughly 12% seen once. This clonotype has at least ten counts. The target antigen is unknown. The genes are TRBV2 and TRBJ2-2; D not certain. The sample consisted of whole blood. The receptor was derived from an adult who was a healthcare worker with PCR-confirmed SARS-CoV-2 infection or an uninfected control (not recorded which). The CDR3 spells CASRGPTWYIGELFF. CDR3 bases: TGTGCCAGCAGGGGTCCTACATGGTACATCGGGGAGCTGTTTTTT.